The TCR beta chain described here comes from a study of cytomegalovirus exposure and HLA in healthy donors. Study observations and caveats: A previous analysis found most TCR beta V segments productive roughly 87% or roughly 30% of the time.

This clone was observed a few times. Its antigen remains unidentified. This PCR relied on a set of 60 Vbeta primers and 13 Jbeta primers. The table came from immunoSEQ multiplex PCR; TCRdb's copy has only in-frame clones and leaves some out. The data show fewer than 250,000 clones, approximately 80% seen once. This CDR3 is 13 amino acids long. Trimming took 6 bases from V and 6 from J, leaving 13 bases between them. Germline values: CDR1 MNHNS, CDR2 SASEGT. The sequenced material came from PBMCs. The chain has TRBV6-1 and TRBJ2-3, with D perhaps matching TRBD1 (5 bases). This receptor was taken from a young woman in good health and CMV-seropositive. The CDR3 DNA reads as TGTGCCAGCAGGGACACGATCAGGGATACGCAGTATTTT. Its protein product is CASRDTIRDTQYF.